The rows below give T cell receptor beta chains drawn from one sample of a study of cytomegalovirus exposure and HLA in healthy donors. The assay was immunoSEQ multiplex PCR, and TCRdb's table has in-frame clones only and misses some. The sample has approximately 190,000 clones; over 60% are singletons. The sample was PBMCs. These receptor sequences come from a woman aged 25 to 45 in good health and CMV-seropositive. Each CDR3 is given with its conserved first and last residue. The order of the fields is D gene, J gene, clone size, V gene, CDR3 protein, CDR3 DNA. A D gene is named only where the DNA matches it firmly. Where a row states a size, it is once, few, many or the class of an expanded clone; other rows omit it.

TRBD1	TRBJ1-2	NA	TRBV5-4	CASSLPGGYYGYTF	TGTGCCAGCAGCTTGCCAGGGGGTTACTATGGCTACACCTTC
TRBD1	TRBJ2-5	NA	TRBV18	CASSGQGRETQYF	TGTGCCAGCTCAGGACAGGGGCGAGAGACCCAGTACTTC
TRBD2	TRBJ2-2	NA	TRBV9	CASSVGAGGPFLNTGELFF	TGTGCCAGCAGCGTAGGGGCGGGAGGGCCTTTTTTGAACACCGGGGAGCTGTTTTTT
TRBD1	TRBJ1-1	NA	TRBV27	CASSPWGDRGPGTEAFF	TGTGCCAGCAGTCCCTGGGGGGACAGGGGGCCCGGTACTGAAGCTTTCTTT
NA	TRBJ2-5	NA	TRBV2	CASTGGIGATQYF	TGTGCCAGCACCGGTGGCATTGGGGCGACCCAGTACTTC
NA	TRBJ1-2	NA	TRBV25-1	CASSEQDIYRGYTF	TGTGCCAGCAGTGAACAGGACATTTACAGGGGCTACACCTTC
NA	TRBJ1-2	NA	TRBV18	CASSPGQASLYGYTF	TGTGCCAGCTCACCGGGACAAGCCTCCCTCTATGGCTACACCTTC
NA	TRBJ2-7	NA	TRBV6-5	CASSQTARGAYEQYF	TGTGCCAGCAGTCAAACGGCCAGGGGTGCCTACGAGCAGTACTTC
TRBD1	TRBJ1-2	NA	TRBV7-2	CASSFRQGARYYGYTF	TGTGCCAGCAGTTTCCGGCAGGGGGCTCGGTACTATGGCTACACCTTC
TRBD2	TRBJ2-5	NA	TRBV5-1	CASSTWSGTGQETQYF	TGCGCCAGCAGCACCTGGAGCGGGACTGGACAAGAGACCCAGTACTTC
NA	TRBJ2-3	NA	TRBV25-1	CASSEFSGFGTDTQYF	TGTGCCAGCAGTGAATTTTCAGGGTTCGGCACAGATACGCAGTATTTT
NA	TRBJ1-2	NA	TRBV4-3	CASSQDQGGGYGYTF	TGCGCCAGCAGCCAAGATCAGGGCGGGGGCTATGGCTACACCTTC
NA	TRBJ1-1	NA	TRBV2	CASTGRTEAFF	TGTGCCAGCACAGGGCGGACTGAAGCTTTCTTT
TRBD1	TRBJ1-5	NA	TRBV27	CASSSRGTDSNQPQHF	TGTGCCAGCAGTTCGCGAGGGACAGATAGCAATCAGCCCCAGCATTTT
NA	TRBJ2-3	NA	TRBV5-1	CASSLTTDTQYF	TGCGCCAGCAGCCTAACCACAGATACGCAGTATTTT
NA	TRBJ1-1	NA	TRBV6-4	CASSVGGGSASEAFF	TGTGCCAGCAGTGTCGGGGGGGGGTCCGCTTCTGAAGCTTTCTTT
NA	TRBJ1-5	NA	TRBV6-1	CASSGQYSNQPQHF	TGTGCCAGCAGTGGACAGTATAGCAATCAGCCCCAGCATTTT
NA	TRBJ1-6	NA	TRBV30	CAWSVQGYSPLHF	TGTGCCTGGAGTGTACAGGGATATTCACCCCTCCACTTT
NA	TRBJ2-1	NA	TRBV28	CASSPLDSRREQFF	TGTGCCAGCAGTCCTCTGGACTCTCGAAGGGAGCAGTTCTTC
TRBD2	TRBJ2-7	NA	TRBV11-3	CASGRTSEGEQYF	TGTGCCAGCGGACGGACTAGCGAGGGCGAGCAGTACTTC
TRBD1	TRBJ1-2	NA	TRBV28	CASKRTGLGVNYGYTF	TGTGCCAGCAAAAGGACAGGGCTGGGAGTTAACTATGGCTACACCTTC
TRBD2	TRBJ2-7	NA	TRBV5-1	CASSLGAGGPYEQYF	TGCGCCAGCAGCTTGGGGGCGGGGGGTCCCTACGAGCAGTACTTC
NA	TRBJ2-5	NA	TRBV7-6	CASSLAPKETQYF	TGTGCCAGCAGCTTAGCGCCTAAAGAGACCCAGTACTTC
NA	TRBJ1-4	NA	TRBV27	CASGGARGEKLFF	TGTGCCAGTGGGGGGGCGAGGGGTGAAAAACTGTTTTTT
NA	TRBJ1-1	NA	TRBV10-3	CAIKRDLNTEAFF	TGTGCCATAAAGCGGGATCTGAACACTGAAGCTTTCTTT
TRBD2	TRBJ2-1	NA	TRBV11-2	CASSLAGTIRGGEQFF	TGTGCCAGCAGCTTAGCGGGGACTATCAGAGGCGGTGAGCAGTTCTTC
TRBD1	TRBJ2-4	NA	TRBV19	CASSGNTGQVNYF	TGTGCCAGTAGTGGTAACACGGGACAGGTCAATTACTTC
TRBD2	TRBJ2-5	NA	TRBV6-4	CASSESSGGQETQYF	TGTGCCAGCAGTGAATCGAGCGGGGGCCAAGAGACCCAGTACTTC
NA	TRBJ2-7	NA	TRBV28	CASSPSYGYEQYF	TGTGCCAGCAGTCCGTCCTACGGCTACGAGCAGTACTTC
TRBD2	TRBJ2-7	NA	TRBV6-5	CASSLFPETGGEQYF	TGTGCCAGCAGTCTTTTTCCCGAGACGGGGGGTGAGCAGTACTTC
NA	TRBJ2-7	NA	TRBV7-2	CASRRVPSYEQYF	TGTGCCAGCAGACGGGTCCCTAGTTACGAGCAGTACTTC
NA	TRBJ1-6	once	TRBV5-1	CASSLTGNNSPLHF	TGCGCCAGCAGCTTGACAGGTAATAATTCACCCCTCCACTTT
TRBD1	TRBJ1-2	NA	TRBV7-2	CASRQGQGYGYTF	TGTGCCAGCAGGCAAGGACAGGGCTATGGCTACACCTTC
NA	TRBJ2-1	NA	TRBV5-1	CASSLGGMNEQFF	TGCGCCAGCAGCTTAGGCGGGATGAATGAGCAGTTCTTC
TRBD1	TRBJ2-7	once	TRBV18	CASSPDRVSYEQYF	TGTGCCAGCTCACCCGACAGGGTTTCGTACGAGCAGTACTTC
NA	TRBJ2-2	NA	TRBV19	CASRSGPWDTGELFF	TGTGCCAGTAGGTCAGGCCCCTGGGACACCGGGGAGCTGTTTTTT